The entry below gives a single T cell receptor beta chain sequence along with its context. Its target is not known. The data are from a study of graft-versus-host responses after intestinal transplantation. Study results and caveats: Ileal or blood samples showed some GvH clones first, and such clones were also found in recipient marrow.

Trimming at V came to 5 bases and at J to 5 bases, leaving 8 bases not matched to a gene. Germline CDR1 SGHTA, CDR2 FQGTGA. CDR3 length: 14 residues. TCRdb's table, derived via immunoSEQ multiplex PCR, lists solely in-frame clones and lacks some. The sample consists of about 48,000 clones, about 90% of them appearing once. The sequence came from a human donor who was the organ donor for an intestinal transplant. Sequencing was performed on unstimulated CD4+ T cells sorted from spleen or lymph node cells, taken before transplant. The chain uses TRBV7-3 and TRBJ2-7; 8 positions match TRBD1. The CDR3 here is CASSPEMGQDEQYF. CDR3 DNA: TGTGCCAGCAGCCCCGAAATGGGACAGGACGAGCAGTACTTC.